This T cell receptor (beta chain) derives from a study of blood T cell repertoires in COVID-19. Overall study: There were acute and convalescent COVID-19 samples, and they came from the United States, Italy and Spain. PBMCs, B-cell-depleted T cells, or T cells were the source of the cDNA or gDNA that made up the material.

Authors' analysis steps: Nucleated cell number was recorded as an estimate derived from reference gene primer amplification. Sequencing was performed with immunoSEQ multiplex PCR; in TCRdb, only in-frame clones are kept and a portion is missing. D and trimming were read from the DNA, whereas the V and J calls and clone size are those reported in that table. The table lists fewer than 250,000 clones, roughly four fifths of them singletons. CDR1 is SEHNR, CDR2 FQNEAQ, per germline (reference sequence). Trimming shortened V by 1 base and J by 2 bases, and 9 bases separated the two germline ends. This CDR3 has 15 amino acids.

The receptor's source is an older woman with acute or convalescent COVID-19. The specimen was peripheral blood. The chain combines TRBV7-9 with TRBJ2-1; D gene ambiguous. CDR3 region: CASSLGLQPYNEQFF. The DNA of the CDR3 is TGTGCCAGCAGCTTAGGTTTACAGCCCTACAATGAGCAGTTCTTC.